The 25 T cell receptor beta chains presented below share a single source sample, sequenced in a study of beta chain features in type 1 diabetes. General study findings and limits: Shortening of TCRB CDR3s, moderate but significant, appeared in all four CD4+ subsets of Type 1 diabetes patients.

The antigens of these receptors remain unknown. Expressed TCRB transcripts were sequenced after all isolated RNA was converted to cDNA. The repertoire was sequenced with immunoSEQ multiplex PCR; TCRdb's copy has only in-frame clones and lacks some. Of about 340,000 clones listed, less than 15% are singletons. The sequencing sample was made of naive CD4+ T cells from blood. The source is a woman aged 18-29 years with type 1 diabetes.

V is TRBV5-4 and J is TRBJ2-3; D is ambiguous. This CDR3 has 12 residues. The germline CDR1 and CDR2 sequences are SGHNT and YYREEE (reference sequence). Trimming removed 0 bases from V and 5 bases from J, with 4 bases in between. In DNA, the CDR3 is TGTGCCAGCAGCTTGGCTCTAGATACGCAGTATTTT. This codes for CASSLALDTQYF.

This clone came up a few times. The V gene is TRBV30, the J gene TRBJ1-1; no definite D call. The V gene lost 1 base and the J gene lost 8 bases, with 14 bases spanning the gap. This CDR3 spans 13 amino acids. Germline V gene lookup returns CDR1 GTSNPN and CDR2 SVGIG (reference sequence). In DNA form, the CDR3 reads TGTGCCTGGAGTGCCCTCGAGGTTACCGAAGCTTTCTTT. This encodes CAWSALEVTEAFF.

The genes are TRBV5-4 and TRBJ2-7; perhaps TRBD2 as D (6 bases). Trimming left V 4 bases short and J 3 bases short, with 20 bases between. Germline V gene lookup returns CDR1 SGHNT and CDR2 YYREEE (reference sequence). The CDR3 loop spans 16 amino acids. In nucleotides, the CDR3 is TGTGCCAGCAGCAAGGAGAGCCCGGACTACAGCTACGAGCAGTACTTC. This translates into CASSKESPDYSYEQYF.

This clone was counted between two and nine times. Here the CDR3 DNA reads TGTGCCTGGAGTGCTCTAGCAGGTGGCTACACCTTC. Residues: CAWSALAGGYTF. The V and J genes are TRBV30 and TRBJ1-2; D remains ambiguous. V gave up 1 base and J gave up 7 bases, with 10 bases separating them. The CDR3 has 12 residues. CDR1 is GTSNPN and CDR2 is SVGIG in the germline V gene (reference sequence).

The chain carries TRBV28 and TRBJ1-1; the match to TRBD1 covers 10 bases. Germline assignment: CDR1 MDHEN and CDR2 SYDVKM. V gave up 5 bases and J gave up 5 bases; unmatched junction bases: 5. The CDR3 is 14 amino acids. The CDR3 DNA reads as TGTGCCAGCAGTAAAAGGACAGGGGGGACTGAAGCTTTCTTT. Residues: CASSKRTGGTEAFF.

This rearrangement joins TRBV5-1 to TRBJ2-7; 8 nucleotides match TRBD2. The V gene end was trimmed by 0 bases and the J gene end by 6 bases; junction bases not matched to a gene: 8. CDR1 is SGHRS and CDR2 is YFSETQ in the germline V gene. This CDR3 is 15 amino acids long. CDR3 protein: CASSLGAGVSIEQYF. CDR3 bases: TGCGCCAGCAGCTTGGGAGCGGGAGTTTCCATCGAGCAGTACTTC.

Only a few counts were recorded for this clone. This chain links TRBV28 with TRBJ2-2; TRBD2 is a possible D gene (6 bases). This CDR3 spans 15 amino acids. From germline, CDR1 is MDHEN and CDR2 SYDVKM. V gave up 6 bases and J gave up 2 bases, with 13 bases separating them. This chain's CDR3 is CASRSSEGNTGELFF. The CDR3 DNA reads as TGTGCCAGCAGATCCTCGGAGGGAAACACCGGGGAGCTGTTTTTT.

The rearrangement uses TRBV7-3 and TRBJ2-6; maybe TRBD1 (5 bases). This CDR3 is 15 amino acids long. Germline values: CDR1 SGHTA, CDR2 FQGTGA. V shed 3 bases and J shed 4 bases, with 10 bases lying between them. The CDR3 coding sequence is TGTGCCAGCAGCTTCCAGGGTGCGGGGGCCAACGTCCTGACTTTC. Translation: CASSFQGAGANVLTF.

This sequence joins TRBV10-3 and TRBJ2-3; 8 nucleotides align to TRBD2. This CDR3 has 14 amino acids. The V gene's germline CDR1 is ENHRY and CDR2 SYGVKD. The V segment lost 6 bases and the J segment 2 bases; nucleotides outside the gene matches: 4. The CDR3 DNA sequence: TGTGCCATCAGAGCTAGCGGGCTCACAGATACGCAGTATTTT. This translates into CAIRASGLTDTQYF.

This rearrangement joins TRBV11-2 to TRBJ1-4, with 7 bases identical to TRBD1. The length of the CDR3 is 14 residues. The junction had 13 bases not matched to a gene; V was cut back by 7 bases and J by 11 bases. Germline V lookup: CDR1 SGHAT, CDR2 FQNNGV. The CDR3 here is CASTIRQGLGKLFF. DNA for the CDR3: TGTGCCAGCACAATTCGACAGGGCTTGGGGAAACTGTTTTTT.

This chain connects TRBV7-2 to TRBJ2-7, with TRBD2 matching over 7 bases. In germline, CDR1 is SGHTA, CDR2 FQGNSA. The CDR3 length is 17 residues. V was pared by 0 bases and J by 1 base, with 9 bases of the junction left unmatched. DNA for the CDR3: TGTGCCAGCAGCTTAGCGTGGGGGGGAATGGTGTCCTACGAGCAGTACTTC. Protein: CASSLAWGGMVSYEQYF.

This clone has a handful of counts. This rearrangement joins TRBV7-3 to TRBJ2-3; the match to TRBD2 covers 7 bases. CDR3 length: 15 amino acids. The V segment lost 2 bases and the J segment 0 bases; nucleotides outside the gene matches: 2. Germline lookup yields CDR1 SGHTA and CDR2 FQGTGA. CDR3 protein: CASSLGSGSTDTQYF. The DNA of the CDR3 is TGTGCCAGCAGCTTAGGTAGCGGGAGCACAGATACGCAGTATTTT.

The chain recombines TRBV7-6 with TRBJ2-1; 9 bases align to TRBD2. The CDR3 covers 16 residues. After removal of 4 bases from V and 3 bases from J, the junction contained 7 bases not matched to a gene. Germline lookup yields CDR1 SGHVS and CDR2 FNYEAQ. CDR3 loop: CASSSAGTSYYNEQFF. The CDR3 DNA reads as TGTGCCAGCAGCTCCGCCGGGACTAGCTACTACAATGAGCAGTTCTTC. The entire variable domain, with the rest obtained from reference TRBV7-6 and TRBJ2-1, is as follows: GAGVSQSPRYKVTKRGQDVALRCDPISGHVSLYWYRQALGQGPEFLTYFNYEAQQDKSGLPNDRFSAERPEGSISTLTIQRTEQRDSAMYRCASSSAGTSYYNEQFFGPGTRLTVL.

This clone was counted a few times. The J gene is TRBJ2-1, the V gene TRBV28, with 10 positions matching TRBD2. CDR3 length: 20 residues. CDR1 and CDR2 (germline): MDHEN, SYDVKM. Unmatched junction bases numbered 15, after V lost 2 bases and J lost 2 bases. DNA of the CDR3: TGTGCCAGCAGTTTACGCGGCCTAGCGGGAGCCCGGTGGGCCTACAATGAGCAGTTCTTC. It specifies CASSLRGLAGARWAYNEQFF.

The CDR3 DNA reads as TGTGCCAGCAGCCCCTCAAGCGGGGAGACCCAGTACTTC. This translates into CASSPSSGETQYF. The gene calls are TRBV6-6 and TRBJ2-5; TRBD2 is a possible D gene (6 bases). Germline CDR1 MNHNY, CDR2 SVGAGI (reference sequence). The germline V and J ends were trimmed by 6 bases and 5 bases, with 13 bases remaining between them. This CDR3 spans 13 amino acids.

The chain uses TRBV19 and TRBJ1-5; tentative D call: TRBD1 (5 bases). Trimming cost V 7 bases and J 4 bases, with 14 bases left between them. Germline assignment: CDR1 LNHDA and CDR2 SQIVND (reference sequence). The CDR3 sequence is 14 residues long. The CDR3 DNA reads as TGTGCCAGTATCAATCGTGCAGGGAATCAGCCCCAGCATTTT. It encodes CASINRAGNQPQHF.

The sample holds a few counts of this clone. J is TRBJ2-7 and V is TRBV6-5; TRBD1 agrees at 8 bases. J was trimmed by 2 bases and V by 10 bases; bases with no gene match: 13. The CDR3 covers 15 residues. The germline gives CDR1 MNHEY, CDR2 SVGAGI. As DNA, the CDR3 is TGTGCCACGAGAACGGGACAGGAGATAACCTACGAGCAGTACTTC. This gives the protein CATRTGQEITYEQYF.

A few counts support this clone. J is TRBJ2-5 and V is TRBV18; a weak D match, TRBD1 (5 bases). The V and J ends lost 4 bases and 2 bases respectively, with 11 bases between them. The CDR3 runs 14 residues. Germline lookup yields CDR1 KGHSH and CDR2 LQKENI. CDR3 loop: CASSLRQFQETQYF. DNA of the CDR3: TGTGCCAGCTCACTAAGACAGTTTCAAGAGACCCAGTACTTC.

V gene TRBV6-5 combines with J gene TRBJ2-7, with TRBD2 matching 10 bases. From germline, CDR1 is MNHEY and CDR2 SVGAGI. This CDR3 has 15 amino acids. J lost 10 bases, V lost 4 bases, and 13 bases had no gene match. As DNA, the CDR3 is TGTGCCAGCAGTTTAGCGGGAGGTTACCAACCGCTTCAGTACTTC. This gives the protein CASSLAGGYQPLQYF.

J is TRBJ2-7 and V is TRBV6-5; 12 bases align to TRBD2. The CDR3 consists of 15 residues. V dropped 5 bases and J dropped 3; count of bases not matched to a gene: 5. CDR1 MNHEY and CDR2 SVGAGI come from the germline V gene. CDR3 coding DNA: TGTGCCAGCAGTCCCCCGACTAGCGGGAGCTACGAGCAGTACTTC. This gives the protein CASSPPTSGSYEQYF.

CDR3 amino acids: CASGLGTGRAEAFF. The DNA for the CDR3 is TGTGCTAGTGGTTTGGGGACAGGTCGGGCTGAAGCTTTCTTT. The chain has TRBV12-5 and TRBJ1-1, with 7 bases identical to TRBD1. The germline CDR1 and CDR2 sequences are LGHNT and FRNRAP. V was pared by 1 base and J by 6 bases, with 5 bases of the junction left unmatched. CDR3 length: 14 residues.

The chain combines TRBV4-1 with TRBJ2-5; 10 bases are shared with TRBD1. In germline, CDR1 is MGHRA, CDR2 YSYEKL. The CDR3 is 16 residues long. V trimming: 2 bases; J trimming: 5 bases; junction bases outside the gene matches: 8. CDR3 in DNA: TGCGCCAGCAGCCAAACTTTCGGACAGGGGGTGGAGACCCAGTACTTC. Translated: CASSQTFGQGVETQYF.

V usage is TRBV18 and J usage is TRBJ2-7; D perhaps matches TRBD2 (6 bases). The CDR3 spans 15 residues. Germline V gene lookup returns CDR1 KGHSH and CDR2 LQKENI. The V end lost 0 bases, the J end lost 6 bases, and 15 bases lay between the germline ends. The CDR3 sequence: CASSPPNRETIEQYF. In DNA, the CDR3 is TGTGCCAGCTCACCACCGAACCGGGAGACTATCGAGCAGTACTTC.

This clone turned up a few times. The chain uses TRBV6-5 and TRBJ1-1, with D maybe TRBD1 (6 bases). The CDR3 length is 14 residues. The germline V gene has CDR1 MNHEY and CDR2 SVGAGI. V dropped 11 bases and J dropped 0 bases, with 16 bases sitting between them. CDR3 in amino acids: CASRGAGMNTEAFF. The CDR3, as DNA: TGTGCCTCCAGGGGCGCAGGGATGAACACTGAAGCTTTCTTT.

This chain connects TRBV9 to TRBJ2-1; 9 positions agree with TRBD2. Germline V gene sequence: CDR1 SGDLS, CDR2 YYNGEE. With V trimmed by 0 bases and J by 3 bases, 4 bases remained unmatched. The CDR3 is 16 residues long. The CDR3 region is CASSVDLSGSYNEQFF. Here the CDR3 DNA reads TGTGCCAGCAGCGTAGATCTTAGCGGGAGCTACAATGAGCAGTTCTTC.